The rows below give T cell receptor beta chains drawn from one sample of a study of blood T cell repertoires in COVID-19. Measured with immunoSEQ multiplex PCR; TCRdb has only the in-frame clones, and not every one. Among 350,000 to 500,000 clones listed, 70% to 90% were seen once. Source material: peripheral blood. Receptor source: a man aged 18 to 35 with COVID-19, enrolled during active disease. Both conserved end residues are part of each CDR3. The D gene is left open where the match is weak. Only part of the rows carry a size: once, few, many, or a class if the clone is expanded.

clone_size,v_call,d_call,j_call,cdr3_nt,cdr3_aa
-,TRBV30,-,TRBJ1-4,TGTGCCTGGAGCCTCCAGGCTAATGAAAAACTGTTTTTT,CAWSLQANEKLFF
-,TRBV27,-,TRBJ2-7,TGTGCCAGCAGTTGGGGGCAGGGGATCAACGAGCAGTACTTC,CASSWGQGINEQYF
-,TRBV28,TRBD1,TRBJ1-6,TGTGCCAGCAGTTTATCCCAGGGGGCGGGAAATTCACCCCTCCACTTT,CASSLSQGAGNSPLHF
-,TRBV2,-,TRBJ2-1,TGTGCCAGCAGTCAAGGACACAACAATGAGCAGTTCTTC,CASSQGHNNEQFF
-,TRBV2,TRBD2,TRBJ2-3,TGTGCCAGCAACCTAGCGGGAGGAGCCGATACGCAGTATTTT,CASNLAGGADTQYF
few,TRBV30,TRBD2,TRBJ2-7,TGTGCCTGGAGTGGGACTAGCGGATTCTACGAGCAGTACTTC,CAWSGTSGFYEQYF
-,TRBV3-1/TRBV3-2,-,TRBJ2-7,TGTGCCAGCAGCCAAGATAACAGGCGGCCAGCTATTCACGAGCAGTACTTC,CASSQDNRRPAIHEQYF
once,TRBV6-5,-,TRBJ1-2,TGTGCCAGCAGACTTGGACCGGCGGGCTATGGCTACACCTTC,CASRLGPAGYGYTF
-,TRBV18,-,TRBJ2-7,TGTGTCAGCTCACCAGCAGGGGAGGGCTCCTACGAGCAGTACTTC,CVSSPAGEGSYEQYF
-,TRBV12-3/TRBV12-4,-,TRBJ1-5,TGTGCCAGCAGTTTCGGGGTAAATCAGCCCCAGCATTTT,CASSFGVNQPQHF
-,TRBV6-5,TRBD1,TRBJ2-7,TGTGCCAGCAGTAGACAGGGGGGGGTCTACGAGCAGTACTTC,CASSRQGGVYEQYF
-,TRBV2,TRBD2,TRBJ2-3,TGTGCCAGCAGTCTGGACGGGGGGGCTCTCACAGATACGCAGTATTTT,CASSLDGGALTDTQYF
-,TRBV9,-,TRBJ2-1,TGTGCCAGCAGCGTACATCCGGGGAATGAGCAGTTCTTC,CASSVHPGNEQFF
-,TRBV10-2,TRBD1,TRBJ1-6,TGCGCCAGCAGTGTACAGGGGGCCCTCTCCAGTTCACCCCTCCACTTT,CASSVQGALSSSPLHF
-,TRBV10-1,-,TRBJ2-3,TGCGCCAGCAGTCTGCGAAGAGAGTCTACGCAGTATTTT,CASSLRRESTQYF
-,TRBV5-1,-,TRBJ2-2,TGCGCCAGCAGGCGCGATAGCTCCACCGGGGAGCTGTTTTTT,CASRRDSSTGELFF
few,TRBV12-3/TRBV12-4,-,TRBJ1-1,TGTGCCAGCAGCCAGGGGTTGAACACTGAAGCTTTCTTT,CASSQGLNTEAFF
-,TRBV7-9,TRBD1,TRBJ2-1,TGTGCCAGCAGCTTAGGTGACAGGGACTACAATGAGCAGTTCTTC,CASSLGDRDYNEQFF
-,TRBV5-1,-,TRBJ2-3,TGCGCCAGCAGCTTGGCGGGGGGCACTAACACAGATACGCAGTATTTT,CASSLAGGTNTDTQYF
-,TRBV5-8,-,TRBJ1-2,TGTGCCAGCAGCTTAGGGGTAATCTATGGCTACACCTTC,CASSLGVIYGYTF
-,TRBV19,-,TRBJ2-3,TGTGCCAGTAGTCCAACGACACTAGATACGCAGTATTTT,CASSPTTLDTQYF
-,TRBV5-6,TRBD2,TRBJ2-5,TGTGCCAGCAGCCTGACAGGCTGGAGTAGCGGGAGGGCCCGGGAGACCCAGTACTTC,CASSLTGWSSGRARETQYF
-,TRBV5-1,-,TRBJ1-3,TGCGCCAGCAGAAGGGATCAGGGCAACACCATATATTTT,CASRRDQGNTIYF
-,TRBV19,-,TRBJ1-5,TGTGCCAGTAGTCTCGTAAATCAGCCCCAGCATTTT,CASSLVNQPQHF
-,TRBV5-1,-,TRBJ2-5,TGCGCCAGCAGCTTGGGGGCCGTTATACAAGAGACCCAGTACTTC,CASSLGAVIQETQYF
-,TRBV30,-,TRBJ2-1,TGTGCCTGGAGTGGGGAGTTGGTCCACAATGAGCAGTTCTTC,CAWSGELVHNEQFF
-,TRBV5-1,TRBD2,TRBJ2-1,TGCGCCAGCAGCTTGACTAGCGGGAGGTACAATGAGCAGTTCTTC,CASSLTSGRYNEQFF
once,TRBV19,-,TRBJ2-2,TGTGCCAGTAGTATCGTCGGCACCGGGGAGCTGTTTTTT,CASSIVGTGELFF